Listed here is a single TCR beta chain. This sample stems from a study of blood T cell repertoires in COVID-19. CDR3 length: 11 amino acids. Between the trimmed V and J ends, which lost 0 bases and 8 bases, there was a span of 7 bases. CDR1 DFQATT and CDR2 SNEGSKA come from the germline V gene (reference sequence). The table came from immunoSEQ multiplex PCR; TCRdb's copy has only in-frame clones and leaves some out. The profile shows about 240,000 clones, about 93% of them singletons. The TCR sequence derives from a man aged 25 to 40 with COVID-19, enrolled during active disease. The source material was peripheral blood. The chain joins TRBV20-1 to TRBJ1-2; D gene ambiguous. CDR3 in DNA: TGCAGTGCTAGAGACCTGGGCGGCTACACCTTC. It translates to CSARDLGGYTF.